One sample yielded the 21 T cell receptor beta chains listed below, sequenced in a study of early T cells in non-severe SARS-CoV-2 infection. TCRdb re-analysed the 5' RACE reads in MiXCR, keeping a single row per CDR3 protein. This sample has more than 20,000 distinct CDR3 sequences, with about 4.4% found just once. Sequencing used whole blood. Receptors were obtained from an adult who was a healthcare worker with PCR-confirmed SARS-CoV-2 infection or an uninfected control (not recorded which).

This clonotype has a count of ten or more. This chain uses TRBV4-2 with TRBJ1-1; possibly TRBD1 for D (6 bases). Trimming pared 6 bases from V and 3 bases from J, leaving 11 bases between. The CDR3 contains 13 residues. Germline assignment: CDR1 LGHNA and CDR2 YNFKEQ. The CDR3 sequence: CASRAGVDTEAFF. The CDR3 DNA reads as TGTGCCAGCAGAGCAGGGGTTGACACTGAAGCTTTCTTT.

This clonotype was counted ten times or more. V and J are TRBV7-9 and TRBJ2-7; TRBD1 aligns across 10 bases. The germline gives CDR1 SEHNR, CDR2 FQNEAQ (reference sequence). The J segment lost 6 bases and the V segment lost 5 bases, leaving 7 bases of the junction unmatched. The CDR3 contains 14 residues. The chain's CDR3 is CASSRQGARSEQYF. In DNA form, the CDR3 reads TGTGCCAGCAGCCGACAGGGGGCGCGGAGCGAGCAGTACTTC.

This clonotype was seen repeatedly, ten times or more. The chain has TRBV10-3 and TRBJ2-7; no clear D gene. CDR1 and CDR2 from the germline V gene are ENHRY and SYGVKD. The V and J ends lost 2 bases and 7 bases respectively, with 12 bases between them. The CDR3 has 13 residues. The CDR3: CAISEPFKSEQYF. CDR3 DNA sequence: TGTGCCATCAGTGAGCCTTTTAAGTCAGAGCAGTACTTC.

This clonotype came up many times. The rearrangement links TRBV11-2 to TRBJ2-5; perhaps TRBD2 as D (6 bases). Trimming left V 7 bases short and J 4 bases short, with 10 bases between. This CDR3 has 12 amino acids. Germline lookup yields CDR1 SGHAT and CDR2 FQNNGV. CDR3 in amino acids: CASTEGRETQYF. The CDR3 bases are TGTGCCAGCACGGAGGGAAGAGAGACCCAGTACTTC.

This clonotype was seen only a few times. The CDR3 is CASSIPGTYEQYF. In nucleotides, the CDR3 is TGTGCCAGTAGTATTCCCGGAACATACGAGCAGTACTTC. The gene calls are TRBV19 and TRBJ2-7; unclear D gene. This CDR3 region has 13 residues. Trimming left V 3 bases short and J 4 bases short, with 10 bases between. Germline lookup yields CDR1 LNHDA and CDR2 SQIVND (reference sequence).

This clonotype was seen many times. The chain recombines TRBV11-2 with TRBJ2-1; no firm D call. In germline, CDR1 is SGHAT, CDR2 FQNNGV. Trimming stripped 8 bases from V and 3 bases from J, with 17 bases between. The CDR3 extends over 15 amino acids. The CDR3 DNA follows: TGTGCCAGCCGCTCCCCCTCAACCGACTACAATGAGCAGTTCTTC. Translating gives CASRSPSTDYNEQFF.

Ten or more counts support this clonotype. This chain joins TRBV12-3 or TRBV12-4 and TRBJ2-1; 8 bases are shared with TRBD2. The ends lost 4 bases at V and 0 bases at J; junction bases unmatched: 8. The CDR3 loop spans 17 amino acids. The CDR3 DNA reads TGTGCCAGCAGTTCAACCGTAGCGGGAAGCTCCTACAATGAGCAGTTCTTC. Translating it yields CASSSTVAGSSYNEQFF.

This clonotype occurred many times. V gene TRBV28 combines with J gene TRBJ2-1, with TRBD1 matching over 7 bases. CDR3 length: 13 amino acids. The trim removed 6 bases at V and 6 bases at J, leaving 5 bases unmatched. Germline lookup yields CDR1 MDHEN and CDR2 SYDVKM. CDR3 DNA sequence: TGTGCCAGCAGGACAGGGTGGGGCAATGAGCAGTTCTTC. Its protein is CASRTGWGNEQFF.

The sample holds many counts of this clonotype. The V and J genes are TRBV5-1 and TRBJ2-3, with 9 bases matching TRBD2. Per the germline V gene, CDR1 is SGHRS and CDR2 is YFSETQ. Germline trimming cut 5 bases from V and 0 bases from J; bases unmatched to any gene: 1. CDR3 size: 14 residues. DNA of the CDR3: TGCGCCAGCAGGACTAGCGGAAGCACAGATACGCAGTATTTT. This translates into CASRTSGSTDTQYF.

This clonotype has a count of ten or more. This chain connects TRBV7-2 to TRBJ2-7; D is uncertain. The V end lost 1 base, the J end lost 6 bases, and 7 bases lay between the germline ends. Per the germline V gene, CDR1 is SGHTA and CDR2 is FQGNSA. The CDR3 sequence is 12 residues long. This CDR3 reads CASSLVTTEQYF. CDR3 nucleotides: TGTGCCAGCAGCTTAGTGACGACCGAGCAGTACTTC.

This clonotype was seen at least ten times. V and J are TRBV24-1 and TRBJ1-1; possibly TRBD1 for D (5 bases). This CDR3 contains 14 residues. Trimming took off 4 bases at V and 5 bases at J, with 13 bases between the two ends. Germline CDR1 reads KGHDR; CDR2 reads SFDVKD. The CDR3 here is CATSDAGSGTEAFF. The CDR3 nucleotides are TGTGCCACCAGTGACGCAGGGTCAGGGACTGAAGCTTTCTTT.

The table lists this clonotype with many counts. This rearrangement joins TRBV5-1 to TRBJ2-5; 13 nucleotides agree with TRBD2. This CDR3 is 16 amino acids long. Losses at the gene ends were 4 bases for V and 0 bases for J; bases not matched to a gene: 3. CDR1 SGHRS and CDR2 YFSETQ come from the germline V gene. CDR3 DNA sequence: TGCGCCAGCAGCAAGGGACTAGCGGGATACCAAGAGACCCAGTACTTC. Its translation is CASSKGLAGYQETQYF.

This clonotype was seen at least ten times. The CDR3 loop is CASSSGLADRTDTQYF. The CDR3, as DNA: TGCGCCAGCAGCTCAGGACTAGCGGATCGCACAGATACGCAGTATTTT. The V and J genes are TRBV5-1 and TRBJ2-3; TRBD2 matches 10 bases. J lost 1 base, V lost 3 bases, and 5 bases had no gene match. The CDR3 covers 16 residues. Germline CDR1 SGHRS, CDR2 YFSETQ.

This chain links TRBV10-2 with TRBJ2-1; unclear D gene. V dropped 7 bases and J dropped 2 bases, with 15 bases sitting between them. The CDR3 contains 15 residues. The V gene's germline CDR1 is WSHSY and CDR2 SAAADI. The CDR3 nucleotides are TGCGCCAGCATGTGGACGCATAATACCTACAATGAGCAGTTCTTC. It yields the protein CASMWTHNTYNEQFF.

This clonotype was seen many times. This chain uses TRBV4-1 with TRBJ1-2, with a tentative D call TRBD1 (5 bases). Trimming left V 8 bases short and J 4 bases short, with 26 bases between. Germline CDR1 reads MGHRA; CDR2 reads YSYEKL. The CDR3 is 17 residues long. CDR3 in DNA: TGCGCCAGCTCTGAAGAGTCTCCTACGAGGAGGGGCTATGGCTACACCTTC. Translating it yields CASSEESPTRRGYGYTF.

This clonotype was detected many times. The gene calls are TRBV29-1 and TRBJ2-7, with TRBD1 matching 11 bases. This CDR3 has 13 residues. Unmatched junction bases numbered 3, after V lost 4 bases and J lost 4 bases. In germline, CDR1 is SQVTM, CDR2 ANQGSEA. CDR3 nucleotides: TGCAGCGTTGGGACAGGGGGCAAATACGAGCAGTACTTC. It yields the protein CSVGTGGKYEQYF.

The gene calls are TRBV28 and TRBJ1-2; 8 bases agree with TRBD1. The germline V gene encodes CDR1 MDHEN and CDR2 SYDVKM. V was pared by 5 bases and J by 12 bases, with 14 bases of the junction left unmatched. There are 14 residues in the CDR3. The CDR3 bases are TGTGCCAGCAGTACTACCAGACAGGGGACCCAAAACACCTTC. Protein product: CASSTTRQGTQNTF.

This clonotype has at least ten counts. The chain recombines TRBV9 with TRBJ2-7, with TRBD2 identical over 13 bases. Per germline, CDR1 SGDLS and CDR2 YYNGEE. The CDR3 runs to 15 residues. V trimming: 4 bases; J trimming: 5 bases; junction bases outside the gene matches: 6. In nucleotides, the CDR3 is TGTGCCAGCAGCCTTGGGACTAGCGGGATCGACGAGCAGTACTTC. Translation gives CASSLGTSGIDEQYF. Variable domain in full (rest from reference TRBV9 and TRBJ2-7): DSGVTQTPKHLITATGQRVTLRCSPRSGDLSVYWYQQSLDQGLQFLIQYYNGEERAKGNILERFSAQQFPDLHSELNLSSLELGDSALYFCASSLGTSGIDEQYFGPGTRLTVT.

This clonotype was recorded many times. CDR3 region: CSVRGRTSTDTQYF. CDR3 bases: TGCAGTGTACGCGGGAGGACTAGCACAGATACGCAGTATTTT. V and J are TRBV20-1 and TRBJ2-3, with TRBD2 matching 8 bases. The CDR3 has 14 amino acids. V was pared by 7 bases and J by 0 bases, with 6 bases of the junction left unmatched. Germline V gene lookup returns CDR1 DFQATT and CDR2 SNEGSKA (reference sequence).

Only a few counts were recorded for this clonotype. This chain connects TRBV7-9 to TRBJ2-1; a weak D match, TRBD2 (6 bases). The CDR3 loop spans 16 amino acids. V was trimmed by 0 bases and J by 10 bases, leaving 19 bases between them. Per the germline V gene, CDR1 is SEHNR and CDR2 is FQNEAQ (reference sequence). The CDR3 loop reads CASSLAGFGEAMEQFF. CDR3 sequence (DNA): TGTGCCAGCAGCTTAGCTGGCTTCGGGGAGGCAATGGAGCAGTTCTTC.

This clonotype was observed at least ten times. The chain is built from TRBV28 and TRBJ2-5, with D hard to call. Trimming removed 1 base at V and 0 bases at J, with 3 bases between. Per germline, CDR1 MDHEN and CDR2 SYDVKM. This CDR3 is built from 13 residues. The CDR3 region has the DNA TGTGCCAGCAGTTTATCCAACCAAGAGACCCAGTACTTC. As protein: CASSLSNQETQYF.